Sequencing of this TCR beta chain was carried out in a study of T cells after yellow fever vaccination. Each CDR3 protein gets one entry after TCRdb re-called the 5' RACE reads with MiXCR. The sample has approximately 450,000 distinct CDR3 sequences, approximately 19% seen once; the top ten hold 15% to 20%. Per germline, CDR1 SGHRS and CDR2 YFSETQ. V gave up 3 bases and J gave up 9 bases; unmatched junction bases: 8. This CDR3 contains 15 residues. V gene TRBV5-1 combines with J gene TRBJ2-2; 10 bases are a match to TRBD1. The source was PBMCs, collected before the yellow fever booster vaccination. The clonotype comes from a man younger than 35 who received the YFV17D yellow fever vaccine. The chain's CDR3 is CASSSRGQGSRELFF. CDR3 sequence (DNA): TGCGCCAGCAGCTCCAGGGGACAGGGGAGCCGGGAGCTGTTTTTT.